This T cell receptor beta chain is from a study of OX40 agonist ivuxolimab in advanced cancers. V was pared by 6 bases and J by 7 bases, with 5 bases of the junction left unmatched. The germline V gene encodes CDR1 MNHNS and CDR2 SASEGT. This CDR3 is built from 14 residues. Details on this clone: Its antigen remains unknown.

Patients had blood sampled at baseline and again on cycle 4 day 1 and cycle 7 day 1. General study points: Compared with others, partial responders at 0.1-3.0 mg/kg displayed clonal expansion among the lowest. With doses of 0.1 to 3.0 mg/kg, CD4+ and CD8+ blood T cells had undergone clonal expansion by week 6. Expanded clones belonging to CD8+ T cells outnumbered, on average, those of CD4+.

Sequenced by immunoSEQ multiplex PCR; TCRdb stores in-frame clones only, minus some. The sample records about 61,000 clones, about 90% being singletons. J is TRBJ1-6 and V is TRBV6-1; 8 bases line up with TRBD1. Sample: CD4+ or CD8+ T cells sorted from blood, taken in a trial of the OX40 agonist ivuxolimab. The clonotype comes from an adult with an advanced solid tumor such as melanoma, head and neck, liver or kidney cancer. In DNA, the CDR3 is TGTGCCAGCAGAGTTACAGGGGGGAATTCACCCCTCCACTTT. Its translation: CASRVTGGNSPLHF.